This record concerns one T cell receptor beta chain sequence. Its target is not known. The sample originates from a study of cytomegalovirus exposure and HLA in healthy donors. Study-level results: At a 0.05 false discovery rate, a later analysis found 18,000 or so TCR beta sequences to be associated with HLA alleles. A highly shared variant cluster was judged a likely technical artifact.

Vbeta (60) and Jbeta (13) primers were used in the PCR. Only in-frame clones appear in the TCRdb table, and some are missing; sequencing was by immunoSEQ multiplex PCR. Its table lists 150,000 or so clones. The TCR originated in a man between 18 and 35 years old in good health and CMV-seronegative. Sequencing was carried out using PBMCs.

The DNA of the CDR3 is TGCGCCAGCAGCCAAGCGTGGGCTAGCGGATCCTACGAGCAGTACTTC. This sequence encodes CASSQAWASGSYEQYF. The chain is built from TRBV4-3 and TRBJ2-7, with 7 positions matching TRBD2. Germline trimming cut 1 base from V and 1 base from J; bases unmatched to any gene: 7. The length of the CDR3 is 16 residues. Germline V gene sequence: CDR1 LGHNA, CDR2 YSLEER.